The T cell receptor beta chain described here comes from a study of regulatory T cells in long-lasting Graves disease. Arm-PCR of CDR3 regions and iRepertoire HTBI primers were the basis on which TCR beta libraries were built. TCRdb re-called the multiplex PCR reads with MiXCR, one entry per CDR3 protein. Of hundreds of thousands of distinct CDR3 sequences listed, around 17% are singletons. This clonotype was observed many times. The time point was: newly diagnosed GD, antithyroid drugs for less than 3 months. Following extraction of RNA from PBMCs, that RNA was used to make the TCR library. These sequences were also reported in another study, on T cells in Graves' hyperthyroidism and ophthalmopathy. As reported in that work: HTBI primers were employed in a first-round RT-PCR of the TCR CDR3. Stable hyperthyroidism was separated from ophthalmopathy by a model based on 13 V-J features.

The sequence derives from a woman aged 25 to 39 with Graves disease. The input for sequencing was peripheral blood mononuclear cells (PBMCs), taken at new diagnosis, from a patient treated with antithyroid drugs.

DNA of the CDR3: TGCAGCGTTGAAATCTCGAACACTGAAGCTTTCTTT. It is translated as CSVEISNTEAFF. The chain combines TRBV29-1 with TRBJ1-1; no reliable D call. The CDR3 spans 12 residues. Germline V CDR1 and CDR2: SQVTM, ANQGSEA. V lost 2 bases and J 1 base, leaving 5 bases between the germline ends.